Shown below are 14 T cell receptor beta chains from a single sample sequenced in a study of CD8+CD57+ T cells in acquired aplastic anemia. Genomic DNA, the template, was used for profiling of the TCR beta VDJ and CDR3. MiXCR, run by TCRdb on the reads, gives a single entry per CDR3 protein. The sample shows about 160,000 distinct CDR3 sequences, 40% to 50% of them seen only once. Sequencing was done on patients that had shown CD8+CD57+ cell expansion by flow cytometry. Specimen: sorted CD4+, CD8+, or CD8+CD57+ T cells (not recorded which) from PBMCs. The receptors stem from a human donor with aplastic anemia.

This clonotype was detected ten times or more. J is TRBJ2-7 and V is TRBV9, with 9 bases identical to TRBD2. CDR3 length equals 17 residues. The V gene's germline CDR1 is SGDLS and CDR2 YYNGEE. The V gene end was trimmed by 3 bases and the J gene end by 7 bases; junction bases not matched to a gene: 17. In DNA, the CDR3 is TGTGCCAGCAGCGCGGGGGGGGGACTAGCCCGAAAGGGGGAGCAGTACTTC. It encodes CASSAGGGLARKGEQYF. The complete variable domain, with remaining parts taken from reference TRBV9 and TRBJ2-7, reads DSGVTQTPKHLITATGQRVTLRCSPRSGDLSVYWYQQSLDQGLQFLIQYYNGEERAKGNILERFSAQQFPDLHSELNLSSLELGDSALYFCASSAGGGLARKGEQYFGPGTRLTVT.

The V gene is TRBV7-9, the J gene TRBJ2-5; TRBD1 is a possible D gene (6 bases). CDR3 size: 14 residues. Germline V gives CDR1 SEHNR, CDR2 FQNEAQ (reference sequence). The V gene lost 2 bases and the J gene lost 4 bases, with 11 bases spanning the gap. The CDR3 coding sequence is TGTGCCAGCAGCTTAAGTCAGGGGCGAGAGACCCAGTACTTC. Encoded protein: CASSLSQGRETQYF.

In this sample, this clonotype turned up a few times. J is TRBJ2-1 and V is TRBV11-1; 7 positions match TRBD2. After removal of 5 bases from V and 4 bases from J, the junction contained 8 bases not matched to a gene. The CDR3 contains 15 residues. Looked up from germline, CDR1 is SGHAT and CDR2 is FQDESV (reference sequence). The CDR3 DNA reads TGTGCCAGCAGCGATGGGGAGGGAATGTACAATGAGCAGTTCTTC. Its protein product is CASSDGEGMYNEQFF.

The chain carries TRBV19 and TRBJ1-1, with TRBD1 as a possible D gene (5 bases). This CDR3 is 12 amino acids long. The V and J ends lost 5 bases and 11 bases respectively, with 15 bases between them. Germline CDR1 reads LNHDA; CDR2 reads SQIVND (reference sequence). CDR3 DNA sequence: TGTGCCAGTAGTCCGGGGACGCCTAAGGCTTTCTTT. Its protein is CASSPGTPKAFF.

The chain joins TRBV24-1 to TRBJ1-2, with D maybe TRBD1 (6 bases). Deletions cut 5 bases from V and 3 bases from J, with 15 bases between. Germline CDR1 KGHDR, CDR2 SFDVKD. CDR3 length: 15 amino acids. For the CDR3, the DNA is TGTGCCACCAGTGGTGGGGGCGGTTCTGACTATGGCTACACCTTC. This encodes CATSGGGGSDYGYTF.

This clonotype was detected a few times. The V and J genes are TRBV27 and TRBJ2-1; 7 bases map to TRBD1. V shed 4 bases and J 7 bases; nucleotides not matched to a gene: 16. The CDR3 runs 17 residues. Germline V gene data show CDR1 as MNHEY and CDR2 as SMNVEV (reference sequence). Written as DNA, the CDR3 is TGTGCCAGCAGTTCCTCCCGGGACAGCATTCGCTCGAATGAGCAGTTCTTC. Its protein product is CASSSSRDSIRSNEQFF.

This clonotype was counted at least ten times. The chain carries TRBV3-1 and TRBJ1-2, with D uncertain. The CDR3 is 13 residues long. The V and J ends lost 2 bases and 3 bases respectively, with 7 bases between them. Germline V gene data show CDR1 as LGHDT and CDR2 as YNNKEL (reference sequence). CDR3 bases: TGTGCCAGCAGCCAAAGAATCGACTATGGCTACACCTTC. It encodes CASSQRIDYGYTF. Together with reference TRBV3-1 and TRBJ1-2, the CDR3 gives the full variable domain: DTAVSQTPKYLVTQMGNDKSIKCEQNLGHDTMYWYKQDSKKFLKIMFSYNNKELIINETVPNRFSPKSPDKAHLNLHINSLELGDSAVYFCASSQRIDYGYTFGSGTRLTVV.

This chain links TRBV6-1 with TRBJ1-1; D perhaps matches TRBD1 (5 bases). This CDR3 contains 14 residues. Trimming took off 6 bases at V and 4 bases at J, with 15 bases between the two ends. Germline CDR1 MNHNS, CDR2 SASEGT. Here the CDR3 DNA reads TGTGCCAGCAGCAACCCGGGGGTAGGCACTGAAGCTTTCTTT. This gives the protein CASSNPGVGTEAFF.

The chain couples TRBV9 to TRBJ1-2; possibly TRBD1 for D (6 bases). V lost 7 bases, J lost 2 bases, and 21 bases lay in between. Germline assignment: CDR1 SGDLS and CDR2 YYNGEE. The CDR3 contains 16 residues. CDR3 region: CASRAGQLDRNYGYTF. CDR3 nucleotides: TGTGCCAGCCGCGCCGGACAGCTCGACCGAAACTATGGCTACACCTTC.

With respect to this clonotype: A much larger clonotype is one base distant, so this may be a read error. The genes are TRBV6-5 and TRBJ2-7; possible D gene TRBD1, 5 bases. This CDR3 comprises 14 residues. Germline values: CDR1 MNHEY, CDR2 SVGAGI. CDR3 nucleotides: TGTGCCAGCAGTTACTTCCAGGGCAATTACGAGCGGTACTTC. Amino acid sequence: CASSYFQGNYERYF.

The chain carries TRBV9 and TRBJ2-5, with 10 bases identical to TRBD2. With V trimmed by 0 bases and J by 5 bases, 1 base remained unmatched. The CDR3 extends over 14 amino acids. Germline V CDR1 and CDR2: SGDLS, YYNGEE. Written as DNA, the CDR3 is TGTGCCAGCAGCGTAGCTAGCGGGAGTGAGACCCAGTACTTC. Translation gives CASSVASGSETQYF.

There are many counts of this clonotype. V gene TRBV10-3 combines with J gene TRBJ1-5; no clear D gene. With 4 bases removed from V and 4 bases from J, the gap between germline ends came to 14 bases. Looked up from germline, CDR1 is ENHRY and CDR2 is SYGVKD. The CDR3 loop spans 15 amino acids. DNA for the CDR3: TGTGCCATCAGTGGAGGACTTCACAGTAATCAGCCCCAGCATTTT. Translated: CAISGGLHSNQPQHF.

This clonotype was observed at least ten times. V usage is TRBV29-1 and J usage is TRBJ1-1, with TRBD1 identical over 10 bases. The V segment lost 6 bases and the J segment 5 bases; nucleotides outside the gene matches: 3. CDR1 and CDR2 from the germline V gene are SQVTM and ANQGSEA. This CDR3 contains 12 residues. For the CDR3, the DNA is TGCAGCGTAGGACAGGGGGGGACTGAAGCTTTCTTT. It translates to CSVGQGGTEAFF.

This clonotype appeared many times. The rearrangement links TRBV7-8 to TRBJ2-3; 8 positions match TRBD2. This CDR3 is built from 15 residues. J gave up 1 base and V 2 bases, and 2 bases lay outside the gene matches. Germline assignment: CDR1 SGHVS and CDR2 FQNEAQ. The CDR3 loop is CASSLILAGTDTQYF. The CDR3 bases are TGTGCCAGCAGCTTAATACTAGCGGGCACAGATACGCAGTATTTT.